Presented here are 31 T cell receptor beta chains from one specimen sequenced in a study of blood T cell repertoires in COVID-19. Generated by immunoSEQ multiplex PCR, the TCRdb table keeps only in-frame clones and is missing some. Of some 150,000 clones detected, 82% appear once; the ten largest clones hold about 4.3%. Sequencing was done on a sample of peripheral blood. Receptors originate from an elderly woman with acute or convalescent COVID-19.

The gene calls are TRBV2 and TRBJ1-5, with a weak D call TRBD1 (5 bases). The germline gives CDR1 SNHLY, CDR2 FYNNEI. Between the trimmed V and J ends, which lost 4 bases and 3 bases, there was a span of 10 bases. This CDR3 has 14 residues. CDR3 loop: CASSATVVNQPQHF. The CDR3 nucleotides are TGTGCCAGCAGTGCGACAGTGGTCAATCAGCCCCAGCATTTT.

The V and J genes are TRBV20-1 and TRBJ1-1; D is undetermined. The V end was cut by 3 bases, the J end by 1 base, with 6 bases between. The CDR3 is 12 amino acids. From germline, CDR1 is DFQATT and CDR2 SNEGSKA (reference sequence). DNA for the CDR3: TGCAGTGCTAGTCGGGGGAACACTGAAGCTTTCTTT. It translates to CSASRGNTEAFF.

The V call is TRBV7-3, the J call TRBJ1-2, with a possible D match to TRBD1 (6 bases). The CDR3 consists of 16 residues. V dropped 5 bases and J dropped 2 bases, with 18 bases sitting between them. CDR1 SGHTA and CDR2 FQGTGA come from the germline V gene. The DNA for the CDR3 is TGTGCCAGCAGCCCCTCTCCTGGACAGACCAACTATGGCTACACCTTC. Translated, it gives CASSPSPGQTNYGYTF.

This CDR3 is CSTLTPGTADGYTF. The CDR3 coding sequence is TGCAGCACTTTGACCCCCGGGACAGCGGATGGCTACACCTTC. The chain couples TRBV29-1 to TRBJ1-2, with 7 bases lining up with TRBD1. This CDR3 spans 14 amino acids. CDR1 is SQVTM and CDR2 is ANQGSEA in the germline V gene. J lost 6 bases, V lost 8 bases, and 15 bases had no gene match.

This sequence joins TRBV30 and TRBJ1-1; 7 positions agree with TRBD1. V was pared by 2 bases and J by 6 bases, with 9 bases of the junction left unmatched. The CDR3 consists of 14 residues. The germline V gene has CDR1 GTSNPN and CDR2 SVGIG (reference sequence). CDR3 in DNA: TGTGCCTGGAGTCCGGACAGGCTGAGGGCTGAAGCTTTCTTT. It is translated as CAWSPDRLRAEAFF.

This clone was detected only a few times. V gene TRBV9 combines with J gene TRBJ2-1; 8 bases are a match to TRBD1. J gave up 6 bases and V 5 bases, and 10 bases lay outside the gene matches. CDR1 is SGDLS and CDR2 is YYNGEE in the germline V gene. This CDR3 contains 15 residues. DNA for the CDR3: TGTGCCAGCAGGACAGGGGCCCTAGCCGGCAATGAGCAGTTCTTC. As protein: CASRTGALAGNEQFF.

This chain uses TRBV6-5 with TRBJ1-2; D gene unclear. Germline V CDR1 and CDR2: MNHEY, SVGAGI. V gave up 0 bases and J gave up 8 bases, with 16 bases separating them. The CDR3 sequence is 15 residues long. CDR3 sequence: CASSYSMGRLRGYTF. The CDR3 nucleotides read TGTGCCAGCAGTTACTCGATGGGTAGATTGCGGGGCTACACCTTC.

A single count supports this clone. The chain carries TRBV2 and TRBJ1-6, with D unclear. Trimming took 1 base from V and 9 from J, leaving 10 bases between them. The CDR3 runs 14 residues. CDR1 SNHLY and CDR2 FYNNEI come from the germline V gene. CDR3 loop: CASSEERGFSPLHF. CDR3 bases: TGTGCCAGCAGTGAAGAGAGAGGGTTTTCACCCCTCCACTTT.

This clone was detected once. V usage is TRBV14 and J usage is TRBJ2-1; possibly TRBD1 for D (5 bases). There are 13 residues in the CDR3. Germline V gives CDR1 SGHDN, CDR2 FVKESK. Deletions cut 2 bases from V and 5 bases from J, with 7 bases between. The CDR3 sequence is CASSQRTHNEQFF. DNA for the CDR3: TGTGCCAGCAGCCAACGGACACACAATGAGCAGTTCTTC.

This CDR3 reads CASSFTGQAGRAFF. CDR3 DNA: TGCGCCAGCAGCTTCACAGGACAGGCCGGGAGAGCTTTCTTT. The chain combines TRBV5-1 with TRBJ1-1; 7 bases map to TRBD1. The V segment lost 2 bases and the J segment 10 bases; nucleotides outside the gene matches: 11. Germline V gene data show CDR1 as SGHRS and CDR2 as YFSETQ. The CDR3 covers 14 residues.

The chain is built from TRBV7-9 and TRBJ2-5; 10 bases are shared with TRBD1. With V trimmed by 5 bases and J by 5 bases, 8 bases remained unmatched. The CDR3 runs 15 residues. The germline V gene has CDR1 SEHNR and CDR2 FQNEAQ (reference sequence). The CDR3 DNA sequence: TGTGCCAGCAGCCCAGGGACAGGGGTTTGGGAGACCCAGTACTTC. Protein sequence: CASSPGTGVWETQYF.

This clone was detected once. This chain connects TRBV3-1 (or the pseudogene TRBV3-2) to TRBJ1-1; 7 bases map to TRBD1. This CDR3 region has 14 residues. The V segment lost 2 bases and the J segment 1 base; nucleotides outside the gene matches: 1. Per the germline V gene, CDR1 is LGHDT and CDR2 is YNNKEL (reference sequence). The CDR3: CASSQRQGNTEAFF. CDR3 DNA: TGTGCCAGCAGCCAACGACAGGGGAACACTGAAGCTTTCTTT.

CDR3 in amino acids: CASSLSGLYGYPNYEQYF. The CDR3 coding sequence is TGTGCCAGCAGTTTATCGGGCCTTTACGGTTACCCAAACTACGAGCAGTACTTC. V and J are TRBV27 and TRBJ2-7; D is ambiguous. Trimming stripped 0 bases from V and 3 bases from J, with 21 bases between. Germline CDR1 reads MNHEY; CDR2 reads SMNVEV (reference sequence). The CDR3 is 18 residues long.

The CDR3 here is CASSEYFGGAYGYTF. The DNA for the CDR3 is TGTGCCAGCAGTGAATATTTTGGCGGTGCCTATGGCTACACCTTC. The chain is built from TRBV2 and TRBJ1-2, with D uncertain. The germline V and J ends were trimmed by 2 bases and 4 bases, with 14 bases remaining between them. The CDR3 contains 15 residues. Germline CDR1 reads SNHLY; CDR2 reads FYNNEI.

This clone showed up just once. This chain links TRBV19 with TRBJ1-5; 9 bases fit TRBD1. This CDR3 spans 14 amino acids. Trimming removed 3 bases from V and 7 bases from J; junction bases left unmatched: 4. The germline V gene has CDR1 LNHDA and CDR2 SQIVND (reference sequence). The CDR3, as DNA: TGTGCCAGTAGTATGGGACAGGGAATCCAGCCCCAGCATTTT. This translates into CASSMGQGIQPQHF.

CDR3: CASRGLAQATQYF. In DNA form, the CDR3 reads TGTGCCAGTAGGGGACTAGCGCAGGCTACGCAGTATTTT. V and J are TRBV19 and TRBJ2-3; TRBD2 matches 10 bases. Looked up from germline, CDR1 is LNHDA and CDR2 is SQIVND (reference sequence). J lost 8 bases, V lost 6 bases, and 5 bases had no gene match. The length of the CDR3 is 13 residues.

This clone was seen once. This chain uses TRBV5-1 with TRBJ2-1, with 10 bases fitting TRBD2. V shed 0 bases, J shed 10 bases, and the junction held 4 bases outside the gene matches. CDR3 length: 14 residues. CDR1 SGHRS and CDR2 YFSETQ come from the germline V gene. This chain's CDR3 is CASSLGLAGVEQFF. The CDR3 bases are TGCGCCAGCAGCTTGGGGCTAGCGGGAGTCGAGCAGTTCTTC.

The chain couples TRBV5-6 to TRBJ2-7; D is perhaps TRBD1 (5 bases). Germline V gives CDR1 SGHDT, CDR2 YYEEEE. The germline V and J ends were trimmed by 0 bases and 3 bases, with 7 bases remaining between them. CDR3 size: 13 residues. This chain's CDR3 is CASSLVRGYEQYF. The CDR3 bases are TGTGCCAGCAGCTTGGTAAGGGGCTACGAGCAGTACTTC. Full variable domain (missing parts from reference TRBV5-6 and TRBJ2-7): DAGVTQSPTHLIKTRGQQVTLRCSPKSGHDTVSWYQQALGQGPQFIFQYYEEEERQRGNFPDRFSGHQFPNYSSELNVNALLLGDSALYLCASSLVRGYEQYFGPGTRLTVT.

This chain connects TRBV28 to TRBJ1-5; D may be TRBD1 (5 bases). Germline V gene data show CDR1 as MDHEN and CDR2 as SYDVKM. This CDR3 spans 13 amino acids. Here the CDR3 DNA reads TGTCGGGTCGGGGGGAATGGATATCAGCCCCAGCATTTT. The encoded protein is CRVGGNGYQPQHF.

This clone was found a few times. The chain carries TRBV10-3 and TRBJ2-7; 9 nucleotides line up with TRBD1. The CDR3 spans 13 residues. Germline trimming cut 6 bases from V and 3 bases from J; bases unmatched to any gene: 3. Germline V gene lookup returns CDR1 ENHRY and CDR2 SYGVKD. CDR3: CAIRPGQGYEQYF. The CDR3, as DNA: TGTGCCATCAGACCGGGACAGGGCTACGAGCAGTACTTC.

The J gene is TRBJ2-3, the V gene TRBV6-6, with D possibly being TRBD1 (6 bases). The ends were cut back, 2 bases at V and 3 bases at J, with 9 bases in the middle. The CDR3 has 14 amino acids. Germline lookup yields CDR1 MNHNY and CDR2 SVGAGI (reference sequence). The CDR3, as DNA: TGTGCCAGCAGTTACACTCAGGGGACAGATACGCAGTATTTT. This gives the protein CASSYTQGTDTQYF.

This chain connects TRBV2 to TRBJ2-2; 10 bases match TRBD1. Germline V gene sequence: CDR1 SNHLY, CDR2 FYNNEI. The V segment lost 10 bases and the J segment 4 bases; nucleotides outside the gene matches: 6. The CDR3 runs 14 residues. The CDR3 loop is CATDRGPITGELFF. CDR3 sequence (DNA): TGTGCCACCGACAGGGGGCCGATCACCGGGGAGCTGTTTTTT.

The gene calls are TRBV19 and TRBJ2-3, with TRBD2 matching 10 bases. The CDR3 has 16 amino acids. The germline CDR1 and CDR2 sequences are LNHDA and SQIVND (reference sequence). Trimming took 6 bases from V and 0 from J; bases not matched to a gene: 6. This CDR3 is CASSPRTSGSTDTQYF. The CDR3, as DNA: TGTGCCAGTAGCCCCAGGACTAGCGGAAGCACAGATACGCAGTATTTT.

This clone has only a few counts. The chain couples TRBV25-1 to TRBJ2-1; 9 bases are shared with TRBD2. V shed 6 bases, J shed 4 bases, and the junction held 4 bases outside the gene matches. Germline V gene lookup returns CDR1 MGHDK and CDR2 SYGVNS. The CDR3 loop spans 14 amino acids. CDR3 residues: CASRDSGGYNEQFF. As DNA, the CDR3 is TGTGCCAGCAGGGATAGCGGGGGTTACAATGAGCAGTTCTTC.

This CDR3 reads CASSPGQGAYEQYF. In nucleotides, the CDR3 is TGTGCCAGCAGTCCGGGACAGGGGGCTTACGAGCAGTACTTC. The chain couples TRBV5-4 to TRBJ2-7; TRBD1 matches at 12 bases. CDR1 and CDR2 (germline): SGHNT, YYREEE (reference sequence). The CDR3 length is 14 residues. Trimming took 5 bases from V and 4 from J; bases not matched to a gene: 4.

The rearrangement uses TRBV5-1 and TRBJ1-2, with no clear D. CDR1 is SGHRS and CDR2 is YFSETQ in the germline V gene. The CDR3 covers 14 residues. V was pared by 0 bases and J by 4 bases, with 10 bases between. The chain's CDR3 is CASSLDGSLYGYTF. CDR3 coding DNA: TGCGCCAGCAGCTTGGACGGGAGCCTCTATGGCTACACCTTC.

The chain uses TRBV27 and TRBJ1-2; possibly TRBD1 for D (6 bases). Per germline, CDR1 MNHEY and CDR2 SMNVEV (reference sequence). This CDR3 has 15 residues. Trimming pared 6 bases from V and 1 base from J, leaving 15 bases between. CDR3 region: CASSPGATHNYGYTF. CDR3 sequence (DNA): TGTGCCAGCAGCCCAGGGGCCACTCATAACTATGGCTACACCTTC.

This clone was recorded only once. The rearrangement joins TRBV28 to TRBJ1-5; TRBD1 matches at 7 bases. CDR1 and CDR2 from the germline V gene are MDHEN and SYDVKM. Trimming removed 1 base from V and 4 bases from J; junction bases left unmatched: 4. The CDR3 length is 15 residues. CDR3 protein: CASSLLRQGNQPQHF. The CDR3 DNA reads as TGTGCCAGCAGTTTATTAAGACAGGGTAATCAGCCCCAGCATTTT.

The chain couples TRBV5-1 to TRBJ1-1, with a weak D call TRBD1 (6 bases). Per the germline V gene, CDR1 is SGHRS and CDR2 is YFSETQ. Trimming left V 1 base short and J 3 bases short, with 16 bases between. The CDR3 is 16 amino acids. CDR3 sequence (DNA): TGCGCCAGCAGCTTGACGGACAGTGCTTTGGACACTGAAGCTTTCTTT. It encodes CASSLTDSALDTEAFF.

The chain uses TRBV28 and TRBJ1-4; the D gene is possibly TRBD1 (5 bases). CDR1 and CDR2 from the germline V gene are MDHEN and SYDVKM. Trimming shortened V by 7 bases and J by 8 bases, and 20 bases separated the two germline ends. This CDR3 comprises 15 residues. The CDR3 sequence: CASTPYGGGGEKLFF. DNA of the CDR3: TGTGCCAGCACCCCGTATGGGGGAGGAGGAGAAAAACTGTTTTTT. The complete variable domain, with remaining parts taken from reference TRBV28 and TRBJ1-4, reads DVKVTQSSRYLVKRTGEKVFLECVQDMDHENMFWYRQDPGLGLRLIYFSYDVKMKEKGDIPEGYSVSREKKERFSLILESASTNQTSMYLCASTPYGGGGEKLFFGSGTQLSVL.

The rearrangement links TRBV2 to TRBJ2-5; no clear D gene. Looked up from germline, CDR1 is SNHLY and CDR2 is FYNNEI. This CDR3 contains 11 residues. V lost 4 bases and J 3 bases, leaving 3 bases between the germline ends. In nucleotides, the CDR3 is TGTGCCAGCAGTGTAGAAGAGACCCAGTACTTC. It specifies CASSVEETQYF.